The clone carrying this TCR beta chain was counted ten times or more. What it binds is not known. As TCR cDNA was made by 5'RACE template switching, a universal primer site and UMIs were added. TCRdb re-called the 5' RACE reads with MiXCR, one entry per CDR3 protein. The data contain about 260,000 distinct CDR3 sequences, about 3.5% of them seen just once; the ten biggest clones take up under 20%. V gave up 0 bases and J gave up 5 bases, with 13 bases separating them. CDR3 length: 15 amino acids. The germline gives CDR1 MGHRA, CDR2 YSYEKL. The entry originates in a study of T cells after yellow fever vaccination. Study-wide findings and caveats: Clonotypes found in both CD4 and CD8 compartments made up a small share. Post-booster reappearance was seen for most primary-vaccination clones (about 96% CD4, roughly 86% CD8).

The chain recombines TRBV4-1 with TRBJ2-5, with D possibly matching TRBD2 (6 bases). The TCR comes from a man younger than 35 who received the YFV17D yellow fever vaccine. This specimen was PBMCs, taken 15 days after the yellow fever booster vaccination. CDR3: CASSQERGLGETQYF. The CDR3 DNA reads as TGCGCCAGCAGCCAAGAACGGGGGTTGGGGGAGACCCAGTACTTC.